Listed here are 16 T cell receptor beta chains from one sample, sequenced in a study of Graves' ophthalmopathy and Graves' hyperthyroidism. Amplified material comprised TCR beta CDR3 regions derived from RNA transcripts. HTBI-primed RT-PCR formed the first round, and a multiplex PCR formed the second. Each CDR3 protein gets one entry after TCRdb re-called the multiplex PCR reads with MiXCR. The sample yields 740,000 or so distinct CDR3 sequences, around 40% seen once. Sample: peripheral blood. These receptors were taken from an adult man with Graves' ophthalmopathy.

This clonotype was observed a handful of times. DNA of the CDR3: TGTGCCAGCAGTTTATGGGTCGCTGGCTACACCTTC. This encodes CASSLWVAGYTF. The J gene is TRBJ1-2, the V gene TRBV12-3 or TRBV12-4; D is unresolved. This CDR3 is built from 12 residues. V lost 2 bases and J 7 bases, leaving 8 bases between the germline ends.

The rearrangement uses TRBV11-2 and TRBJ2-7, with a possible D match to TRBD1 (6 bases). The CDR3 length is 16 residues. CDR1 SGHAT and CDR2 FQNNGV come from the germline V gene. V was trimmed by 6 bases and J by 4 bases, leaving 22 bases between them. CDR3 amino acids: CASRQGSPPAGYEQYF. As DNA, the CDR3 is TGTGCCAGCAGACAGGGCTCACCACCAGCAGGTTACGAGCAGTACTTC.

This clonotype was counted between two and nine times. This sequence joins TRBV12-3 or TRBV12-4 and TRBJ2-7; either TRBD1 or TRBD2 may supply D (5 bases each). V lost 5 bases and J 5 bases, leaving 19 bases between the germline ends. The CDR3 covers 15 residues. CDR3 bases: TGTGCCAGCAGTGCGGTTGGGGGTGCAATCGACGAGCAGTACTTC. The encoded protein is CASSAVGGAIDEQYF.

The chain recombines TRBV10-3 with TRBJ1-6; 9 bases align to TRBD1. The length of the CDR3 is 13 residues. J lost 11 bases, V lost 6 bases, and 5 bases had no gene match. CDR1 is ENHRY, CDR2 SYGVKD, per germline. The CDR3 bases are TGTGCCATCAGGGGGACAGGGTTCCCACCCCTCCACTTT. It specifies CAIRGTGFPPLHF.

This clonotype has ten or more counts. The chain employs TRBV12-3 or TRBV12-4 and TRBJ1-1; D remains ambiguous. The V end lost 9 bases, the J end lost 5 bases, and 10 bases lay between the germline ends. This CDR3 contains 11 residues. The CDR3 DNA follows: TGTGCCAGTAACTACGGAACTGAAGCTTTCTTT. This encodes CASNYGTEAFF.

This clonotype was detected many times. V and J are TRBV29-1 and TRBJ1-1; D not certain. The ends were cut back, 1 base at V and 4 bases at J, with 10 bases in the middle. This CDR3 has 13 amino acids. Germline V gene lookup returns CDR1 SQVTM and CDR2 ANQGSEA. The CDR3 nucleotides read TGCAGCGTTGAAGGTGGGGAGGCCACTGAAGCTTTCTTT. This sequence encodes CSVEGGEATEAFF.

J is TRBJ1-5 and V is TRBV24-1; 11 bases fit TRBD1. CDR1 is KGHDR and CDR2 is SFDVKD in the germline V gene. The CDR3 has 18 residues. After removal of 7 bases from V and 2 bases from J, the junction contained 12 bases not matched to a gene. CDR3 sequence: CATSNTGTGGVGNQPQHF. The CDR3 coding sequence is TGTGCCACCAGCAATACCGGGACAGGGGGGGTTGGCAATCAGCCCCAGCATTTT.

This clonotype was observed a few times. This rearrangement joins TRBV9 to TRBJ2-5; 7 bases agree with TRBD1. There are 17 residues in the CDR3. The V segment lost 4 bases and the J segment 0 bases; nucleotides outside the gene matches: 12. Germline V gives CDR1 SGDLS, CDR2 YYNGEE. CDR3 loop: CASSLHPGTEDQETQYF. The CDR3 nucleotides are TGTGCCAGCAGCCTACACCCCGGGACAGAAGACCAAGAGACCCAGTACTTC.

This clonotype showed up just a few times. V is TRBV6-2 or TRBV6-3 and J is TRBJ1-5; 9 bases map to TRBD1. The CDR3 contains 15 residues. V trimming: 6 bases; J trimming: 6 bases; junction bases outside the gene matches: 9. The V gene's germline CDR1 is MNHEY and CDR2 SVGEGT. The CDR3 DNA follows: TGTGCCAGCAGACTCGGGACAGGGAATGGTCAGCCCCAGCATTTT. The encoded protein is CASRLGTGNGQPQHF.

Details on this clonotype: It may be a read error: a sequence one base away is much more abundant. The rearrangement joins TRBV12-3 or TRBV12-4 to TRBJ1-6; D is ambiguous. The ends were cut back, 4 bases at V and 13 bases at J, with 14 bases in the middle. The CDR3 is 13 amino acids. The DNA of the CDR3 is TGTGCCAGCAGTTCCGAGACATTGGCCCCCCTCCACTTT. This translates into CASSSETLAPLHF.

This clonotype was found a few times. The chain combines TRBV7-8 with TRBJ2-3; D gene unclear. This CDR3 is 14 amino acids long. With 5 bases removed from V and 5 bases from J, the gap between germline ends came to 14 bases. From germline, CDR1 is SGHVS and CDR2 FQNEAQ. CDR3 loop: CASSPARFGDTQYF. The CDR3 nucleotides are TGTGCCAGCAGCCCAGCCAGGTTTGGAGATACGCAGTATTTT. Based on the CDR3 plus reference TRBV7-8 and TRBJ2-3, the full variable domain is GAGVSQSPRYKVAKRGQDVALRCDPISGHVSLFWYQQALGQGPEFLTYFQNEAQLDKSGLPSDRFFAERPEGSVSTLKIQRTQQEDSAVYLCASSPARFGDTQYFGPGTRLTVL.

With respect to this clonotype: Its ends do not fully match the called genes, so a read error is possible. The chain recombines TRBV25-1 with TRBJ2-2; the match to TRBD1 covers 8 bases. This CDR3 comprises 12 residues. Germline V CDR1 and CDR2: MGHDK, SYGVNS. CDR3 protein: CAGQGGNGELLF. DNA for the CDR3: TGTGCCGGACAGGGAGGTAACGGGGAGCTGCTTTTT.

The chain combines TRBV2 with TRBJ2-7; D is perhaps TRBD2 (6 bases). The CDR3 is 14 amino acids. Germline assignment: CDR1 SNHLY and CDR2 FYNNEI. Trimming took 6 bases from V and 5 from J, leaving 17 bases between them. Here the CDR3 reads CASRTGGTVNEQYF. The CDR3 DNA reads TGTGCCAGCAGAACCGGCGGGACGGTTAACGAGCAGTACTTC.

This clonotype has more than one count but fewer than ten. The rearrangement links TRBV2 to TRBJ1-3; D gene uncertain. V was shortened by 10 bases and J by 1 base, with 14 bases between the two germline ends. The V gene's germline CDR1 is SNHLY and CDR2 FYNNEI. CDR3 length: 14 amino acids. The CDR3 spells CANSAHGSGNTIYF. The CDR3 DNA reads as TGTGCCAACAGCGCCCATGGATCTGGAAACACCATATATTTT.

The CDR3 here is CASSQAGTNTGELFF. The CDR3 region has the DNA TGTGCCAGCAGCCAAGCAGGGACGAACACCGGGGAGCTGTTTTTT. The chain links TRBV7-2 to TRBJ2-2; TRBD1 is a possible D gene (5 bases). Trimming took off 5 bases at V and 0 bases at J, with 10 bases between the two ends. Germline values: CDR1 SGHTA, CDR2 FQGNSA. This CDR3 is built from 15 residues.

This clonotype showed up many times. The gene calls are TRBV29-1 and TRBJ2-5; 10 bases are shared with TRBD1. J was trimmed by 4 bases and V by 8 bases; bases with no gene match: 10. Germline CDR1 reads SQVTM; CDR2 reads ANQGSEA. The CDR3 consists of 14 residues. CDR3 nucleotides: TGCAGCACCTCCCCCCGGACAGGGGGAGAGACCCAGTACTTC. It codes for CSTSPRTGGETQYF.